The 30 T cell receptor beta chains presented below share a single source sample, sequenced in a study of blood T cells in healthy people across ages. The second PCR ran roughly 7 to 12 cycles with a sample-barcoded 5' primer and J-beta primers. One entry per CDR3 protein, called by TCRdb with MiXCR from the 5' RACE reads. The table shows about 320,000 distinct CDR3 sequences, with 25% to 30% occurring only once. The sequenced sample was blood. The source of these receptors is a woman in her seventies in good health.

The V call is TRBV19, the J call TRBJ2-6, with TRBD1 identical over 7 bases. Germline V gene data show CDR1 as LNHDA and CDR2 as SQIVND (reference sequence). V lost 8 bases and J lost 0; bases outside the gene matches: 7. The CDR3 is 16 residues long. CDR3 sequence: CASSSGQASGANVLTF. The CDR3 region has the DNA TGTGCCAGTTCTTCTGGACAGGCCTCTGGGGCCAACGTCCTGACTTTC.

The gene calls are TRBV6-2 or TRBV6-3 and TRBJ2-1, with 9 bases fitting TRBD2. Germline trimming cut 7 bases from V and 7 bases from J; bases unmatched to any gene: 11. The CDR3 runs 15 residues. The V gene's germline CDR1 is MNHEY and CDR2 SVGEGT. This chain's CDR3 is CASTNNDGLANEQFF. The CDR3 DNA sequence: TGTGCCAGCACCAACAACGACGGACTAGCGAATGAGCAGTTCTTC.

This clonotype was seen a few times. The chain is built from TRBV29-1 and TRBJ2-1, with 10 bases matching TRBD1. V shed 7 bases, J shed 3 bases, and the junction held 6 bases outside the gene matches. CDR1 and CDR2 (germline): SQVTM, ANQGSEA. The CDR3 sequence is 14 residues long. The CDR3 spells CSADRDRGYNEQFF. The CDR3 DNA is TGCAGCGCAGACCGGGACAGGGGCTACAATGAGCAGTTCTTC.

The V gene is TRBV7-2, the J gene TRBJ2-3, with no clear D. This CDR3 region has 13 residues. V shed 3 bases and J shed 3 bases, with 7 bases lying between them. The germline gives CDR1 SGHTA, CDR2 FQGNSA. CDR3 coding DNA: TGTGCCAGCAGCTTTATTCGAACAGATACGCAGTATTTT. Translating gives CASSFIRTDTQYF.

This clonotype has more than one count but fewer than ten. The rearrangement joins TRBV7-2 to TRBJ1-6; perhaps TRBD1 as D (5 bases). The CDR3 loop spans 13 amino acids. V was pared by 6 bases and J by 13 bases, with 16 bases between. The germline V gene has CDR1 SGHTA and CDR2 FQGNSA. The CDR3 loop is CASRFDRVSPLHF. The DNA of the CDR3 is TGTGCCAGCAGATTCGACAGAGTATCCCCCCTCCACTTT.

The rearrangement links TRBV28 to TRBJ1-2, with D perhaps matching TRBD1 (6 bases). V shed 5 bases and J shed 6 bases, with 13 bases lying between them. This CDR3 region has 13 residues. CDR1 MDHEN and CDR2 SYDVKM come from the germline V gene. The CDR3 sequence: CASSPGTTNGYTF. The CDR3 DNA follows: TGTGCCAGCAGTCCCGGGACAACGAATGGCTACACCTTC.

V usage is TRBV7-6 and J usage is TRBJ2-2; 9 nucleotides match TRBD2. The CDR3 loop spans 16 amino acids. CDR1 is SGHVS, CDR2 FNYEAQ, per germline. V trimming: 5 bases; J trimming: 4 bases; junction bases outside the gene matches: 8. Written as DNA, the CDR3 is TGTGCCAGCAGCCCCTGGACTAGCGCCTCCACCGGGGAGCTGTTTTTT. Translated: CASSPWTSASTGELFF. Based on the CDR3 plus reference TRBV7-6 and TRBJ2-2, the full variable domain is GAGVSQSPRYKVTKRGQDVALRCDPISGHVSLYWYRQALGQGPEFLTYFNYEAQQDKSGLPNDRFSAERPEGSISTLTIQRTEQRDSAMYRCASSPWTSASTGELFFGEGSRLTVL.

This clonotype was counted between two and nine times. This chain connects TRBV18 to TRBJ1-2, with D unclear. The CDR3 has 13 amino acids. Germline CDR1 and CDR2: KGHSH and LQKENI. Trimming removed 3 bases from V and 5 bases from J, with 10 bases in between. CDR3 DNA sequence: TGTGCCAGCTCACCCGACACGGAGTATGGCTACACCTTC. This sequence encodes CASSPDTEYGYTF.

This clonotype was found a few times. This rearrangement joins TRBV28 to TRBJ2-7; D is perhaps TRBD1 (5 bases). V was shortened by 5 bases and J by 2 bases, with 16 bases between the two germline ends. This CDR3 spans 15 amino acids. The germline V gene encodes CDR1 MDHEN and CDR2 SYDVKM. In DNA form, the CDR3 reads TGTGCCAGCAGTCATTACTCAGGGAATCCCTACGAGCAGTACTTC. Residues: CASSHYSGNPYEQYF.

The chain links TRBV2 to TRBJ2-7; possibly TRBD1 or TRBD2 for D (5 bases each). The germline V gene has CDR1 SNHLY and CDR2 FYNNEI. The CDR3 runs 12 residues. V lost 1 base, J lost 4 bases, and 5 bases lay in between. CDR3 in amino acids: CASSEGGYEQYF. The CDR3 DNA sequence: TGTGCCAGCAGTGAAGGGGGGTACGAGCAGTACTTC.

The V gene is TRBV10-3, the J gene TRBJ1-5; D gene ambiguous. V lost 4 bases to trimming and J lost 4 bases, with 5 bases between them. The CDR3 covers 12 residues. Germline values: CDR1 ENHRY, CDR2 SYGVKD. The CDR3 bases are TGTGCCATCAGTGGCGGGAATCAGCCCCAGCATTTT. Translating gives CAISGGNQPQHF.

This clonotype was detected many times. The chain couples TRBV28 to TRBJ1-2; 9 bases match TRBD1. The CDR3 consists of 14 residues. Unmatched junction bases numbered 4, after V lost 1 base and J lost 7 bases. The germline CDR1 and CDR2 sequences are MDHEN and SYDVKM. In DNA, the CDR3 is TGTGCCAGCAGTTTATACCGGGACAGGGCTGGCTACACCTTC. Protein sequence: CASSLYRDRAGYTF.

This clonotype was seen at least ten times. The genes are TRBV4-3 and TRBJ2-7; D possibly matches TRBD1 or TRBD2 (5 bases each). This CDR3 is built from 13 residues. The V end lost 0 bases, the J end lost 6 bases, and 9 bases lay between the germline ends. From germline, CDR1 is LGHNA and CDR2 YSLEER. The CDR3 reads CASSQEWGSEQYF. CDR3 DNA sequence: TGCGCCAGCAGCCAAGAATGGGGGTCCGAGCAGTACTTC.

Many counts were recorded for this clonotype. V is TRBV29-1 and J is TRBJ2-1; no firm D call. This CDR3 contains 14 residues. Germline CDR1 SQVTM, CDR2 ANQGSEA. V was shortened by 3 bases and J by 5 bases, with 14 bases between the two germline ends. DNA of the CDR3: TGCAGCGTTGAGATCCCACACAAGCACAATGAGCAGTTCTTC. Translation gives CSVEIPHKHNEQFF.

The chain has TRBV3-1 and TRBJ2-7; TRBD1 or TRBD2 may be the D gene (5 bases each). The V and J ends lost 3 bases and 2 bases respectively, with 14 bases between them. This CDR3 region has 15 residues. The germline CDR1 and CDR2 sequences are LGHDT and YNNKEL (reference sequence). CDR3 nucleotide sequence: TGTGCCAGCAGCCAGGGACGGGCCAGTACCTACGAGCAGTACTTC. Translated, it gives CASSQGRASTYEQYF.

This clonotype showed up many times. The gene calls are TRBV10-3 and TRBJ2-1; 8 bases match TRBD2. Germline lookup yields CDR1 ENHRY and CDR2 SYGVKD. After removal of 10 bases from V and 3 bases from J, the junction contained 8 bases not matched to a gene. This CDR3 spans 14 amino acids. CDR3 DNA sequence: TGTGCCACCTCCGGGACTAGTGACTACAATGAGCAGTTCTTC. Its translation is CATSGTSDYNEQFF.

In its sample, this clonotype was seen a few times. The chain joins TRBV4-2 to TRBJ2-5, with 10 positions matching TRBD2. The DNA matches TRBJ2-7 better at its end, which makes the J call doubtful. Germline-derived CDR1 and CDR2 are LGHNA and YNFKEQ. The CDR3 totals 17 residues. This CDR3 reads CASSQDLWLAGDNEQYF. CDR3 sequence (DNA): TGTGCCAGCAGCCAAGATCTTTGGCTAGCGGGAGATAACGAGCAGTACTTC.

There are a few counts of this clonotype. This chain uses TRBV6-2 or TRBV6-3 with TRBJ2-5; D possibly matches TRBD1 or TRBD2 (5 bases each). The V gene lost 2 bases and the J gene lost 1 base, with 17 bases spanning the gap. Germline V gene lookup returns CDR1 MNHEY and CDR2 SVGEGT. The CDR3 extends over 17 amino acids. As DNA, the CDR3 is TGTGCCAGCAGTTACGGACGGGGCTCTGACATCCAAGAGACCCAGTACTTC. Amino acids: CASSYGRGSDIQETQYF.

In the case of this clonotype: A much larger clone lies one base from this, so it may be a read error. The rearrangement links TRBV14 to TRBJ2-5; 11 bases line up with TRBD2. The DNA end is more similar to TRBJ2-1, so the J call may be wrong. The CDR3 length is 15 residues. Per the germline V gene, CDR1 is SGHDN and CDR2 is FVKESK. CDR3 coding DNA: TGTGCCAGCAGCTTGACTAGCGGGAAGGGCACTGAGCAGTTCTTC. Protein: CASSLTSGKGTEQFF.

V and J are TRBV20-1 and TRBJ1-4; 7 nucleotides line up with TRBD1. The germline CDR1 and CDR2 sequences are DFQATT and SNEGSKA (reference sequence). CDR3 size: 13 residues. J gave up 10 bases and V 3 bases, and 8 bases lay outside the gene matches. The CDR3 DNA reads TGCAGTGCTAGGTCCGACAGGGATGTAAAACTGTTTTTT. Amino acids: CSARSDRDVKLFF.

This clonotype was counted between two and nine times. The rearrangement joins TRBV6-6 to TRBJ1-3; 8 positions match TRBD1. Germline V gene lookup returns CDR1 MNHNY and CDR2 SVGAGI (reference sequence). This CDR3 has 14 residues. The J segment lost 6 bases and the V segment lost 6 bases, leaving 7 bases of the junction unmatched. The CDR3 DNA reads TGTGCCAGCAGAAGCGCAGGGGGCTTAAACACCATATATTTT. This translates into CASRSAGGLNTIYF.

This clonotype has only a few counts. The chain has TRBV4-1 and TRBJ2-5; TRBD1 or TRBD2 may be the D gene (7 bases each). This CDR3 is built from 14 residues. From germline, CDR1 is MGHRA and CDR2 YSYEKL. Trimming removed 2 bases at V and 5 bases at J, with 12 bases between. CDR3 amino acids: CASSQNQGGETQYF. The CDR3 coding sequence is TGCGCCAGCAGCCAAAATCAGGGGGGGGAGACCCAGTACTTC.

The chain couples TRBV6-2 or TRBV6-3 to TRBJ2-7; unclear D gene. Trimming took off 1 base at V and 9 bases at J, with 7 bases between the two ends. The CDR3 is 11 residues long. Germline V gene data show CDR1 as MNHEY and CDR2 as SVGEGT. CDR3 in DNA: TGTGCCAGCAGTTACTTCGGCGGGCAGTACTTC. It is translated as CASSYFGGQYF.

This clonotype has a handful of counts. This chain joins TRBV25-1 and TRBJ2-3; possible D gene TRBD2, 5 bases. The V end was cut by 2 bases, the J end by 1 base, with 13 bases between. The germline V gene encodes CDR1 MGHDK and CDR2 SYGVNS. The CDR3 contains 16 residues. The CDR3 nucleotides read TGTGCCAGCAGTGAACCACTAACCGGGGGCACAGATACGCAGTATTTT. It encodes CASSEPLTGGTDTQYF. The full variable domain, with the rest looked up from reference TRBV25-1 and TRBJ2-3, is EADIYQTPRYLVIGTGKKITLECSQTMGHDKMYWYQQDPGMELHLIHYSYGVNSTEKGDLSSESTVSRIRTEHFPLTLESARPSHTSQYLCASSEPLTGGTDTQYFGPGTRLTVL.

V usage is TRBV21-1 and J usage is TRBJ2-3; whether TRBD2, the table's D call, matches the DNA was not checked. TRBV21-1 is a recognized pseudogene. This CDR3 region has 19 residues. The CDR3 sequence is CASSKEEGLVVAHTDTQYF. CDR3 sequence (DNA): TGTGCCAGCAGCAAAGAAGAGGGACTAGTTGTGGCCCACACAGATACGCAGTATTTT.

The V gene is TRBV6-5, the J gene TRBJ2-1, with D possibly being TRBD2 (6 bases). The germline V and J ends were trimmed by 8 bases and 0 bases, with 14 bases remaining between them. Germline CDR1 is MNHEY and CDR2 is SVGAGI. This CDR3 region has 15 residues. CDR3 in amino acids: CASVRDLSSYNEQFF. The CDR3 nucleotides read TGTGCCAGCGTGAGGGACTTGAGCTCCTACAATGAGCAGTTCTTC.

DNA of the CDR3: TGCAGCGTTCTGGCCCCCGCCGAGCAGTACTTC. Amino acid sequence: CSVLAPAEQYF. This sequence joins TRBV29-1 and TRBJ2-5; the D is unclear. The end of the DNA fits TRBJ2-7 better, so the J call may be wrong. Per germline, CDR1 SQVTM and CDR2 ANQGSEA. The CDR3 totals 11 residues.

The chain links TRBV5-1 to TRBJ2-2; 9 bases fit TRBD1. J lost 7 bases, V lost 5 bases, and 9 bases had no gene match. The CDR3 runs 15 residues. Germline CDR1 and CDR2: SGHRS and YFSETQ. The CDR3 DNA sequence: TGCGCCAGCAGGGGCACCGGGACAGGGTTCGGGGAGCTGTTTTTT. It specifies CASRGTGTGFGELFF. The whole variable domain, filled in from reference TRBV5-1 and TRBJ2-2, reads KAGVTQTPRYLIKTRGQQVTLSCSPISGHRSVSWYQQTPGQGLQFLFEYFSETQRNKGNFPGRFSGRQFSNSRSEMNVSTLELGDSALYLCASRGTGTGFGELFFGEGSRLTVL.

Only a few counts were recorded for this clonotype. The chain recombines TRBV7-2 with TRBJ2-3; no firm D call. The CDR3 spans 14 residues. Deletions cut 3 bases from V and 2 bases from J, with 9 bases between. Germline values: CDR1 SGHTA, CDR2 FQGNSA. In DNA, the CDR3 is TGTGCCAGCAGCTTCTCCAGATTCACAGATACGCAGTATTTT. It yields the protein CASSFSRFTDTQYF.

The chain recombines TRBV25-1 with TRBJ1-1, with 7 positions matching TRBD1. Germline V gene lookup returns CDR1 MGHDK and CDR2 SYGVNS. This CDR3 is built from 14 residues. J gave up 5 bases and V 5 bases, and 8 bases lay outside the gene matches. DNA of the CDR3: TGTGCCAGCAGTATGCAGGGGGGAGGAACTGAAGCTTTCTTT. Translated: CASSMQGGGTEAFF.